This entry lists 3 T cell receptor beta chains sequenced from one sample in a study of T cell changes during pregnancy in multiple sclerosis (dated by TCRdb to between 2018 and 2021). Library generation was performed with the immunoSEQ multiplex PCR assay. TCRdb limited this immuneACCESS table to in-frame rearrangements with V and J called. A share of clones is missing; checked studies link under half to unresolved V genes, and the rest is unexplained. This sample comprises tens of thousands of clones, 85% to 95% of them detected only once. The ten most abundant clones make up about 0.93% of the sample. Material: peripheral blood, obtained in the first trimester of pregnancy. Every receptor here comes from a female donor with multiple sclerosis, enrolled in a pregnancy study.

The CDR3 DNA reads TGCAGCGTTGAAAGGACAGGGGTCTACGAGCAGTACTTC. It codes for CSVERTGVYEQYF. This chain links TRBV29-1 with TRBJ2-7; TRBD1 matches 9 bases. This CDR3 is 13 amino acids long. V trimming: 2 bases; J trimming: 3 bases; junction bases outside the gene matches: 2. Germline V CDR1 and CDR2: SQVTM, ANQGSEA.

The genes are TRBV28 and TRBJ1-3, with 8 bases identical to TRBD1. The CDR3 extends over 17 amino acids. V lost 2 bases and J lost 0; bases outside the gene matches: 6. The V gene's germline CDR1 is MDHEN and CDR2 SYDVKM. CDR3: CASSLILQGGSGNTIYF. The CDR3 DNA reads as TGTGCCAGCAGTTTAATTCTACAGGGGGGCTCTGGAAACACCATATATTTT.

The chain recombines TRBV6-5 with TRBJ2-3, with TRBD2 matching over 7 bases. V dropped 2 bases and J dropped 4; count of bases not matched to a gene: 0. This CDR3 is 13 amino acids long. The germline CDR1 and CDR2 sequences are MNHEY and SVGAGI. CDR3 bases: TGTGCCAGCAGTTACAGCGGGGCAGATACGCAGTATTTT. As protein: CASSYSGADTQYF.